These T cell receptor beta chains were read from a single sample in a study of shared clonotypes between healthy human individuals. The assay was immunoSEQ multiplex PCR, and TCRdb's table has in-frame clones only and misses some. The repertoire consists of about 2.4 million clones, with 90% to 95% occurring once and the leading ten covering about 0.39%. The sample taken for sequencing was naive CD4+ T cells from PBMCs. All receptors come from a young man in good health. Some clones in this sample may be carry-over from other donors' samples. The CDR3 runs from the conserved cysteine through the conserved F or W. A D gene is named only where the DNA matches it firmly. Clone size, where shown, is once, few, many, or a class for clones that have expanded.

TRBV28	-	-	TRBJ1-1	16	TGTGCCAGCAGTTTTATTGTTGGGGGGCGGTCCACTGAAGCTTTCTTT	CASSFIVGGRSTEAFF
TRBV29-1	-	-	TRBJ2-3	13	TGCAGCGCGTCTGGGAGGCTCACAGATACGCAGTATTTT	CSASGRLTDTQYF
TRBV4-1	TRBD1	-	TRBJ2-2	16	TGCGCCAGCAGCCGACGGGACAGGGGGGGAACCGGGGAGCTGTTTTTT	CASSRRDRGGTGELFF
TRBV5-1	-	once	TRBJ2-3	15	TGCGCCAGCAGCTTGCGAGCCATGGGCACAGATACGCAGTATTTT	CASSLRAMGTDTQYF
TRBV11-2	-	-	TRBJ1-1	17	TGTGCCAGCAGCCCGACCCTATTACTGGGGTTGAACACTGAAGCTTTCTTT	CASSPTLLLGLNTEAFF
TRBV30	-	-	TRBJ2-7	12	TGTGCCTCGGCGGGTGGGGCGCGGGAGCAGTACTTC	CASAGGAREQYF
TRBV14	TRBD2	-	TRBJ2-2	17	TGTGCCAGCAGCCACCCCGGGACTAGCGGATTCACCGGGGAGCTGTTTTTT	CASSHPGTSGFTGELFF
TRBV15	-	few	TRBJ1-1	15	TGTGCCACCAGCAGCCACAGACTCATGAACACTGAAGCTTTCTTT	CATSSHRLMNTEAFF
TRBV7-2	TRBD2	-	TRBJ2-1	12	TGTGCCAGCAGCTCAACTAGCGGGGAGCAGTTCTTC	CASSSTSGEQFF
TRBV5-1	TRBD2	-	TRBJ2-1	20	TGCGCCAGCAGCCTCCGGTTGGGACCGGGACTAGCGGGAGTTCGCCGTGAGCAGTTCTTC	CASSLRLGPGLAGVRREQFF
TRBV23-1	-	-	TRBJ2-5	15	TGCGCCAGCAGTCAATCGCGAAGGATACAAGAGACCCAGTACTTC	CASSQSRRIQETQYF
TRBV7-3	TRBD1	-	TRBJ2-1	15	TGTGCCAGCAGCCAAAACACGGGACAGCTAAATGAGCAGTTCTTC	CASSQNTGQLNEQFF